A single sample gave rise to the 27 T cell receptor beta chains below, sequenced in a study of blood T cell repertoires in COVID-19. Clones were sequenced by immunoSEQ multiplex PCR, and TCRdb holds only the in-frame ones, with some missing. The sample gives more than 350,000 clones, more than 70% of which show up once; 3% is in the top ten. The sequenced sample consisted of peripheral blood. Receptor source: a woman aged 30 to 39 with COVID-19, enrolled during active disease.

This chain connects TRBV29-1 to TRBJ2-6; D gene unclear. Germline values: CDR1 SQVTM, CDR2 ANQGSEA. Deletions cut 3 bases from V and 2 bases from J, with 5 bases between. This CDR3 is built from 13 residues. The CDR3 DNA reads as TGCAGCGTTGATGAGGCTGGGGCCAACGTCCTGACTTTC. Its translation is CSVDEAGANVLTF.

This chain uses TRBV7-2 with TRBJ2-2; 7 positions match TRBD1. Germline V gene sequence: CDR1 SGHTA, CDR2 FQGNSA. This CDR3 contains 15 residues. The trim removed 5 bases at V and 4 bases at J, leaving 7 bases unmatched. The DNA for the CDR3 is TGTGCCAGCAGCCCCCAAGGGGGCGGCACCGGGGAGCTGTTTTTT. Its protein is CASSPQGGGTGELFF.

Only one count was recorded for this clone. The J gene is TRBJ1-3, the V gene TRBV6-2 or TRBV6-3; D remains ambiguous. From germline, CDR1 is MNHEY and CDR2 SVGEGT. V was trimmed by 2 bases and J by 5 bases, leaving 7 bases between them. The CDR3 is 13 amino acids. Written as DNA, the CDR3 is TGTGCCAGCAGTTACGTCAGAAGAAACACCATATATTTT. It specifies CASSYVRRNTIYF.

This chain joins TRBV5-4 and TRBJ2-7; D gene unclear. The CDR3 length is 14 residues. Germline V CDR1 and CDR2: SGHNT, YYREEE (reference sequence). V was trimmed by 0 bases and J by 0 bases, leaving 7 bases between them. The CDR3 is CASSLVPRSYEQYF. The CDR3 region has the DNA TGTGCCAGCAGCTTGGTCCCCCGCTCCTACGAGCAGTACTTC. Filled out from reference TRBV5-4 and TRBJ2-7, the complete variable domain reads ETGVTQSPTHLIKTRGQQVTLRCSSQSGHNTVSWYQQALGQGPQFIFQYYREEENGRGNFPPRFSGLQFPNYSSELNVNALELDDSALYLCASSLVPRSYEQYFGPGTRLTVT.

This chain uses TRBV18 with TRBJ2-1; 8 bases are shared with TRBD1. Losses at the gene ends were 8 bases for V and 0 bases for J; bases not matched to a gene: 12. Germline V gene data show CDR1 as KGHSH and CDR2 as LQKENI. This CDR3 contains 17 residues. In DNA form, the CDR3 reads TGTGCCAGCCATCCCCGGGACAGGATCGACTCCTACAATGAGCAGTTCTTC. Protein: CASHPRDRIDSYNEQFF.

The CDR3 sequence is CASSAGQLAGYNEQFF. The CDR3 nucleotides read TGTGCCAGCAGCGCTGGTCAACTAGCGGGCTACAATGAGCAGTTCTTC. The gene calls are TRBV6-4 and TRBJ2-1; 9 nucleotides match TRBD2. Germline V CDR1 and CDR2: MRHNA, SNTAGT. Trimming removed 6 bases from V and 3 bases from J; junction bases left unmatched: 9. The CDR3 length is 16 residues.

The V call is TRBV24-1, the J call TRBJ2-5, with 9 bases matching TRBD1. Losses at the gene ends were 3 bases for V and 4 bases for J; bases not matched to a gene: 5. The CDR3 runs 15 residues. CDR1 is KGHDR, CDR2 SFDVKD, per germline. The CDR3 loop reads CATSDRGTGIETQYF. CDR3 DNA: TGTGCCACCAGTGATAGGGGGACAGGGATAGAGACCCAGTACTTC.

The rearrangement joins TRBV5-4 to TRBJ2-5; 7 positions agree with TRBD1. CDR1 is SGHNT, CDR2 YYREEE, per germline (reference sequence). V lost 3 bases and J lost 4; bases outside the gene matches: 9. This CDR3 is built from 15 residues. In nucleotides, the CDR3 is TGTGCCAGCAGCTCCGGGACAGACACCAGAGAGACCCAGTACTTC. Translating gives CASSSGTDTRETQYF.

The chain couples TRBV19 to TRBJ2-1, with 8 nucleotides matching TRBD2. The CDR3 sequence is 16 residues long. Germline CDR1 and CDR2: LNHDA and SQIVND (reference sequence). V was pared by 3 bases and J by 9 bases, with 13 bases of the junction left unmatched. CDR3 in DNA: TGTGCCAGTAGTATTAGGTCTGGGGCCGGGGGGGGTGAGCAGTTCTTC. Encoded protein: CASSIRSGAGGGEQFF.

The chain carries TRBV5-1 and TRBJ2-2; 12 nucleotides align to TRBD2. The length of the CDR3 is 19 residues. Trimming cost V 5 bases and J 2 bases; bases outside gene matches: 13. The germline CDR1 and CDR2 sequences are SGHRS and YFSETQ. CDR3 bases: TGCGCCAGCAGTGGGATGTTCGGACTAGCGGGGCCTAACACCGGGGAGCTGTTTTTT. The encoded protein is CASSGMFGLAGPNTGELFF.

This clone showed up just once. V is TRBV28 and J is TRBJ1-3; 9 bases match TRBD1. CDR1 and CDR2 from the germline V gene are MDHEN and SYDVKM. The CDR3 has 15 residues. Trimming took 6 bases from V and 4 from J; bases not matched to a gene: 7. The DNA for the CDR3 is TGTGCCAGCAGCCCGAACAGGGGGCTCGGAAACACCATATATTTT. Its translation is CASSPNRGLGNTIYF.

The chain employs TRBV5-1 and TRBJ1-5; the D gene is possibly TRBD1 (5 bases). Trimming cost V 0 bases and J 4 bases, with 11 bases left between them. The CDR3 runs 15 residues. CDR1 SGHRS and CDR2 YFSETQ come from the germline V gene. CDR3 DNA sequence: TGCGCCAGCAGCTTGGAGCCAGGGAATAATCAGCCCCAGCATTTT. It specifies CASSLEPGNNQPQHF. Supplemented by reference TRBV5-1 and TRBJ1-5, the full variable domain reads KAGVTQTPRYLIKTRGQQVTLSCSPISGHRSVSWYQQTPGQGLQFLFEYFSETQRNKGNFPGRFSGRQFSNSRSEMNVSTLELGDSALYLCASSLEPGNNQPQHFGDGTRLSIL.

The V and J genes are TRBV19 and TRBJ1-2; tentatively, D is TRBD1 (6 bases). The germline gives CDR1 LNHDA, CDR2 SQIVND (reference sequence). Trimming took off 6 bases at V and 4 bases at J, with 15 bases between the two ends. The CDR3 totals 14 residues. Here the CDR3 reads CASRTRTAAYGYTF. DNA of the CDR3: TGTGCCAGTAGGACCCGGACAGCCGCCTATGGCTACACCTTC.

V gene TRBV7-2 combines with J gene TRBJ2-2; TRBD2 matches 10 bases. The CDR3 runs to 16 residues. CDR1 is SGHTA, CDR2 FQGNSA, per germline. V lost 5 bases to trimming and J lost 4 bases; unmatched junction nucleotides: 7. CDR3 nucleotide sequence: TGTGCCAGCAGCATCGCCGGGACTAGCGCCACCGGGGAGCTGTTTTTT. Amino acid sequence: CASSIAGTSATGELFF.

J is TRBJ1-3 and V is TRBV11-3; D gene unclear. This CDR3 is built from 16 residues. Germline-derived CDR1 and CDR2 are SGHNT and YENEEA. The V gene lost 5 bases and the J gene lost 0 bases, with 14 bases spanning the gap. CDR3 residues: CASSRGEGYSGNTIYF. In DNA, the CDR3 is TGTGCCAGCAGCCGAGGTGAAGGATACTCTGGAAACACCATATATTTT.

The CDR3 DNA sequence: TGTGCCAGCAGGTCTCCGGGGGTTGGAGGCTACACCTTC. Translated, it gives CASRSPGVGGYTF. The J gene is TRBJ1-2, the V gene TRBV7-8, with TRBD1 as a possible D gene (5 bases). The germline V and J ends were trimmed by 6 bases and 8 bases, with 16 bases remaining between them. Germline V gene lookup returns CDR1 SGHVS and CDR2 FQNEAQ. The CDR3 spans 13 residues. Drawing the rest from reference TRBV7-8 and TRBJ1-2, the complete variable domain is GAGVSQSPRYKVAKRGQDVALRCDPISGHVSLFWYQQALGQGPEFLTYFQNEAQLDKSGLPSDRFFAERPEGSVSTLKIQRTQQEDSAVYLCASRSPGVGGYTFGSGTRLTVV.

V and J are TRBV5-1 and TRBJ1-4, with TRBD1 identical over 7 bases. The ends lost 4 bases at V and 3 bases at J; junction bases unmatched: 6. Per germline, CDR1 SGHRS and CDR2 YFSETQ. The CDR3 has 15 amino acids. As DNA, the CDR3 is TGCGCCAGCAGCCCGACAGGGTCCCCTAATGAAAAACTGTTTTTT. Amino acid sequence: CASSPTGSPNEKLFF. The full variable domain, rest sourced from reference TRBV5-1 and TRBJ1-4, is KAGVTQTPRYLIKTRGQQVTLSCSPISGHRSVSWYQQTPGQGLQFLFEYFSETQRNKGNFPGRFSGRQFSNSRSEMNVSTLELGDSALYLCASSPTGSPNEKLFFGSGTQLSVL.

This clone was observed a single time. This chain joins TRBV9 and TRBJ1-2; D not certain. This CDR3 contains 17 residues. The germline CDR1 and CDR2 sequences are SGDLS and YYNGEE. Trimming pared 4 bases from V and 1 base from J, leaving 20 bases between. The CDR3 spells CASSPHSGALLNYGYTF. The CDR3 bases are TGTGCCAGCAGCCCCCACTCCGGAGCACTCCTTAACTATGGCTACACCTTC.

This chain joins TRBV7-2 and TRBJ2-2; 7 nucleotides match TRBD1. The CDR3 length is 16 residues. The germline gives CDR1 SGHTA, CDR2 FQGNSA. The V segment lost 1 base and the J segment 5 bases; nucleotides outside the gene matches: 7. CDR3 sequence: CASSLGEGGATGELFF. In nucleotides, the CDR3 is TGTGCCAGCAGCTTAGGGGAAGGGGGCGCGACCGGGGAGCTGTTTTTT.

The chain employs TRBV7-9 and TRBJ1-5; 7 bases fit TRBD1. Germline CDR1 SEHNR, CDR2 FQNEAQ (reference sequence). The CDR3 loop spans 13 amino acids. V was pared by 2 bases and J by 9 bases, with 4 bases of the junction left unmatched. CDR3 DNA: TGTGCCAGCAGCTTAATAGAGGGGGCGCCCCAGCATTTT. Encoded protein: CASSLIEGAPQHF.

In DNA, the CDR3 is TGTGCCAGCAGCCTCAGACAGGGTGGGGCTGGGGCCAACGTCCTGACTTTC. This sequence encodes CASSLRQGGAGANVLTF. J is TRBJ2-6 and V is TRBV28; 7 nucleotides agree with TRBD1. Germline trimming cut 6 bases from V and 2 bases from J; bases unmatched to any gene: 10. The CDR3 sequence is 17 residues long. The V gene's germline CDR1 is MDHEN and CDR2 SYDVKM.

This chain links TRBV4-2 with TRBJ1-1, with TRBD1 as a possible D gene (5 bases). CDR3 size: 15 residues. Germline-derived CDR1 and CDR2 are LGHNA and YNFKEQ. The V gene lost 0 bases and the J gene lost 5 bases, with 13 bases spanning the gap. The CDR3 DNA is TGTGCCAGCAGCCAAGAGGGCAGGGTTAGGACTGAAGCTTTCTTT. It yields the protein CASSQEGRVRTEAFF.

This clone has only one observation. This chain uses TRBV4-2 with TRBJ1-5, with TRBD1 identical over 7 bases. Losses at the gene ends were 0 bases for V and 4 bases for J; bases not matched to a gene: 9. The CDR3 covers 17 residues. Germline-derived CDR1 and CDR2 are LGHNA and YNFKEQ. CDR3 amino acids: CASSQDLRTGLNQPQHF. The DNA of the CDR3 is TGTGCCAGCAGCCAAGATCTTCGGACAGGACTTAATCAGCCCCAGCATTTT.

This clone was seen once. CDR3 sequence: CASSSTYNEQFF. The CDR3 DNA reads as TGTGCCAGCAGCTCAACCTACAATGAGCAGTTCTTC. The chain carries TRBV3-1 (or the pseudogene TRBV3-2) and TRBJ2-1; D remains ambiguous. V was pared by 5 bases and J by 2 bases, with 4 bases between. The CDR3 is 12 amino acids. Germline CDR1 reads LGHDT; CDR2 reads YNNKEL (reference sequence).

The chain carries TRBV4-3 and TRBJ2-1; TRBD1 aligns across 9 bases. Germline CDR1 and CDR2: LGHNA and YSLEER. V shed 1 base and J 8 bases; nucleotides not matched to a gene: 15. CDR3 length equals 18 residues. The CDR3 reads CASSQVVLQGATGYEQFF. The CDR3 DNA sequence: TGCGCCAGCAGCCAAGTGGTCCTACAGGGGGCTACCGGGTATGAGCAGTTCTTC.

The chain links TRBV6-5 to TRBJ2-5; 8 bases align to TRBD1. CDR1 and CDR2 from the germline V gene are MNHEY and SVGAGI. V lost 7 bases to trimming and J lost 5 bases; unmatched junction nucleotides: 9. CDR3 length: 14 residues. The CDR3, as DNA: TGTGCCAGCACCTCATCAGGGGGCTGGGAGACCCAGTACTTC. This encodes CASTSSGGWETQYF.

CDR3 nucleotide sequence: TGTGCCAGCTCACCACTCAACAGAGCTAACTATGGCTACACCTTC. Translation gives CASSPLNRANYGYTF. The chain recombines TRBV18 with TRBJ1-2; D unclear. V lost 1 base and J lost 0, with 9 bases in between. This CDR3 has 15 residues. CDR1 and CDR2 (germline): KGHSH, LQKENI.